The sequence of this TCR beta chain was determined in a study of cytotoxic CD8 clonotypes in ibrutinib-treated CLL. Study-level information: After median approximately 74 months, about 14 stayed in remission, about twelve progressed; responses about 24 partial, 2 complete.

This clone turned up a few times. This CDR3 has 13 amino acids. Trimming removed 9 bases from V and 1 base from J, with 12 bases in between. Germline values: CDR1 MNHEY, CDR2 SMNVEV (reference sequence). PBMCs that had been cryopreserved were the source of 1.5 to 2 micrograms of genomic DNA for TCR beta libraries. T cells were sequenced at a targeted depth of 1 in 200,000 to 1 in 1 million. The table came from immunoSEQ multiplex PCR; TCRdb's copy has only in-frame clones and leaves some out. The table has approximately 200,000 clones, around three quarters seen once. Sequenced here: PBMCs, sampled after 24 months of ibrutinib treatment. This TCR derives from a human donor with chronic lymphocytic leukemia. V is TRBV27 and J is TRBJ1-1; a possible D gene is TRBD1 (6 bases). CDR3 DNA: TGTGCCAGTGGCAGGACAGCGAACACTGAAGCTTTCTTT. It yields the protein CASGRTANTEAFF.